This is a list of T cell receptor beta chains from one sample in a study of blood T cell repertoires in COVID-19. The repertoire was sequenced with immunoSEQ multiplex PCR; TCRdb's copy has only in-frame clones and lacks some. The table records around 160,000 clones, 80% to 90% of them present only once. What was sequenced was peripheral blood. All receptors derive from a human donor with acute or convalescent COVID-19. The donor label of this sample is uncertain. The CDR3 runs from the conserved cysteine through the conserved F or W. The D gene is left open where the match is weak. Clone size is given for some rows only: seen once, a few or many times, or a class if the clone is expanded.

V	J	D	size	CDR3	DNA
TRBV6-5	TRBJ1-1	NA	few	CASRSTGAEAFF	TGTGCCAGCAGATCGACAGGCGCTGAAGCTTTCTTT
TRBV6-6	TRBJ2-7	NA	NA	CASSSLQRGGASEQYF	TGTGCCAGCAGTTCCCTTCAGAGGGGGGGCGCATCCGAGCAGTACTTC
TRBV27	TRBJ1-1	TRBD1	once	CASSLGDRNTEAFF	TGTGCCAGCAGTTTGGGGGACAGGAACACTGAAGCTTTCTTT
TRBV5-1	TRBJ1-3	NA	few	CASSLGQEISGNTIYF	TGCGCCAGCAGCTTGGGGCAGGAAATCTCTGGAAACACCATATATTTT
TRBV2	TRBJ2-7	NA	once	CASSGLNEQYF	TGTGCCAGCAGTGGGCTGAACGAGCAGTACTTC
TRBV2	TRBJ2-2	TRBD2	NA	CASSEAAGVNTGELFF	TGTGCCAGCAGTGAAGCCGCGGGGGTGAACACCGGGGAGCTGTTTTTT
TRBV10-1	TRBJ1-1	NA	NA	CASSESLPNTEAFF	TGCGCCAGCAGTGAGTCCCTTCCGAACACTGAAGCTTTCTTT
TRBV11-1	TRBJ1-1	TRBD1	NA	CASSRDGQGASEAFF	TGTGCCAGCAGCAGAGACGGGCAGGGGGCGTCTGAAGCTTTCTTT
TRBV24-1	TRBJ1-5	TRBD1	NA	CATSDASTGNQPQHF	TGTGCCACCAGTGATGCCTCGACAGGGAACCAGCCCCAGCATTTT
TRBV6-1	TRBJ1-1	NA	NA	CASSEGREAFF	TGTGCCAGCAGTGAAGGCAGGGAAGCTTTCTTT
TRBV7-8	TRBJ2-5	NA	few	CASSYQVSQETQYF	TGTGCCAGCAGTTACCAGGTATCCCAAGAGACCCAGTACTTC
TRBV29-1	TRBJ2-5	NA	few	CSVARAYQGSQDGTQYF	TGCAGCGTTGCTCGCGCTTATCAGGGGTCCCAGGATGGGACCCAGTACTTC
TRBV24-1	TRBJ2-1	NA	NA	CATSDLDTPSANEQFF	TGTGCCACCAGTGATTTGGACACCCCCTCGGCCAATGAGCAGTTCTTC
TRBV4-1	TRBJ1-2	TRBD1	NA	CASSQGGQGNYGYTF	TGCGCCAGCAGCCAAGGGGGACAGGGGAACTATGGCTACACCTTC
TRBV10-3	TRBJ2-5	TRBD1	NA	CAITEAQGIAQYF	TGTGCCATCACCGAGGCACAGGGGATCGCCCAGTACTTC
TRBV11-2	TRBJ2-2	NA	few	CASSLAEAGELFF	TGTGCCAGCAGCTTAGCCGAGGCCGGGGAGCTGTTTTTT
TRBV24-1	TRBJ2-1	TRBD2	few	CATSDPAGEGGNEQFF	TGTGCCACCAGTGATCCCGCGGGGGAGGGTGGGAATGAGCAGTTCTTC
TRBV6-1	TRBJ2-6	NA	NA	CASSEAIGAPGANVLTF	TGTGCCAGCAGTGAAGCGATTGGGGCCCCGGGGGCCAACGTCCTGACTTTC